These 24 T cell receptor beta chains share one sample of origin, sequenced in a study of cytomegalovirus exposure and HLA in healthy donors (dated by TCRdb to between 2016 and 2019). The method was the immunoSEQ multiplex PCR assay. A mixture of 60 forward primers for TCR Vbeta segments and 13 reverse primers for TCR Jbeta segments was used in the multiplex PCR. What TCRdb holds here is the immuneACCESS table cut down to in-frame rearrangements. Part of the clones is not present; checked against another copy, under half of the missing clones reflect an unresolved V gene, and the others are unexplained. The sample includes approximately 150,000 clones, with 73% observed a single time. The ten largest clones take up 5% to 6.5% of the sample. The sample taken for sequencing was PBMCs. The receptors shown here come from a woman aged 18-29 years in good health and CMV-seropositive.

This rearrangement joins TRBV30 to TRBJ2-5, with TRBD1 identical over 7 bases. CDR3 length: 12 amino acids. V lost 5 bases and J lost 11; bases outside the gene matches: 11. The germline gives CDR1 GTSNPN, CDR2 SVGIG (reference sequence). CDR3 loop: CAWGGQGVEQYF. As DNA, the CDR3 is TGTGCCTGGGGGGGTCAGGGGGTTGAGCAGTACTTC.

The CDR3 DNA follows: TGTGCCAGCAGCTTGGGGACTAGCGGCGCGCAGTATTTT. It specifies CASSLGTSGAQYF. The chain is built from TRBV5-6 and TRBJ2-3; 10 bases agree with TRBD2. Germline V gene data show CDR1 as SGHDT and CDR2 as YYEEEE. The CDR3 has 13 residues. V lost 0 bases and J lost 10; bases outside the gene matches: 2.

The CDR3, as DNA: TGTGCCAGCAGTTCAAAGTTCTTC. As protein: CASSSKFF. J is TRBJ2-1 and V is TRBV6-1; D is unclear. CDR1 is MNHNS and CDR2 is SASEGT in the germline V gene. Trimming took 5 bases from V and 14 from J, leaving 4 bases between them. This CDR3 contains 8 residues.

The chain uses TRBV18 and TRBJ2-7; 7 bases map to TRBD1. V lost 2 bases, J lost 5 bases, and 9 bases stayed unmatched. CDR3 length equals 15 residues. Germline CDR1 is KGHSH and CDR2 is LQKENI. The CDR3 DNA reads as TGTGCCAGCTCACCATGGACAGGTAGTGCGGACGAGCAGTACTTC. Encoded protein: CASSPWTGSADEQYF.

This clone was observed a few times. The rearrangement uses TRBV18 and TRBJ1-2, with no clear D. The CDR3 sequence is 14 residues long. V was pared by 5 bases and J by 4 bases, with 14 bases between. The V gene's germline CDR1 is KGHSH and CDR2 LQKENI. The CDR3 DNA reads as TGTGCCAGCTCAGAAAGCCAAGGAGGCTATGGCTACACCTTC. It codes for CASSESQGGYGYTF.

The J gene is TRBJ2-5, the V gene TRBV5-4; TRBD2 might be the D (6 bases). This CDR3 is 16 amino acids long. Germline V lookup: CDR1 SGHNT, CDR2 YYREEE (reference sequence). Trimming left V 3 bases short and J 5 bases short, with 20 bases between. CDR3 loop: CASSSGGEAREETQYF. The CDR3, as DNA: TGTGCCAGCAGCTCGGGCGGGGAGGCGCGCGAGGAGACCCAGTACTTC.

Note on this clone: Other DNA sequences of this sample code for an identical CDR3. Written as DNA, the CDR3 is TGTGCCAGCTCACCCGACAGGGACTATGGCTACACCTTC. Protein product: CASSPDRDYGYTF. The chain carries TRBV18 and TRBJ1-2, with 7 bases aligning to TRBD1. The CDR3 contains 13 residues. The junction had 1 base not matched to a gene; V was cut back by 3 bases and J by 3 bases. Per the germline V gene, CDR1 is KGHSH and CDR2 is LQKENI.

This rearrangement joins TRBV28 to TRBJ2-2; 15 nucleotides agree with TRBD2. CDR1 is MDHEN and CDR2 is SYDVKM in the germline V gene. The CDR3 has 19 amino acids. V shed 4 bases and J 4 bases; nucleotides not matched to a gene: 10. The CDR3 sequence is CASSSLGLAGGKLTGELFF. The CDR3 DNA is TGTGCCAGCAGTTCCTTGGGACTAGCGGGGGGAAAACTCACCGGGGAGCTGTTTTTT. Together with reference TRBV28 and TRBJ2-2, the CDR3 gives the full variable domain: DVKVTQSSRYLVKRTGEKVFLECVQDMDHENMFWYRQDPGLGLRLIYFSYDVKMKEKGDIPEGYSVSREKKERFSLILESASTNQTSMYLCASSSLGLAGGKLTGELFFGEGSRLTVL.

The rearrangement joins TRBV29-1 to TRBJ1-2; no reliable D call. Trimming removed 6 bases at V and 6 bases at J, with 14 bases between. The CDR3 runs 12 residues. From germline, CDR1 is SQVTM and CDR2 ANQGSEA. CDR3 residues: CSVHWANNGYTF. The CDR3 nucleotides read TGCAGCGTCCACTGGGCGAATAATGGCTACACCTTC.

The gene calls are TRBV5-4 and TRBJ1-1; TRBD1 aligns across 9 bases. This CDR3 is built from 14 residues. Trimming cost V 5 bases and J 3 bases; bases outside gene matches: 5. Per the germline V gene, CDR1 is SGHNT and CDR2 is YYREEE (reference sequence). CDR3 protein: CASRRTGEYTEAFF. CDR3 in DNA: TGTGCCAGCAGAAGGACAGGGGAATACACTGAAGCTTTCTTT.

The V call is TRBV27, the J call TRBJ1-3; D not resolved. The CDR3 consists of 15 residues. The germline V and J ends were trimmed by 4 bases and 7 bases, with 17 bases remaining between them. In germline, CDR1 is MNHEY, CDR2 SMNVEV (reference sequence). CDR3 DNA sequence: TGTGCCAGCAGTTCCCAGAACGATTCCGTTAACACCATATATTTT. This translates into CASSSQNDSVNTIYF.

This rearrangement joins TRBV9 to TRBJ2-7; 9 positions match TRBD2. Germline V lookup: CDR1 SGDLS, CDR2 YYNGEE. This CDR3 region has 15 residues. Trimming removed 0 bases from V and 2 bases from J; junction bases left unmatched: 3. CDR3 DNA sequence: TGTGCCAGCAGCGTAGCTTCTAGCGGGGCCTACGAGCAGTACTTC. This sequence encodes CASSVASSGAYEQYF.

The rearrangement uses TRBV4-2 and TRBJ1-1, with 9 bases that match TRBD1. Germline CDR1 reads LGHNA; CDR2 reads YNFKEQ. Unmatched junction bases numbered 3, after V lost 4 bases and J lost 3 bases. This CDR3 region has 14 residues. As DNA, the CDR3 is TGTGCCAGCAGCCCGGGGGACAGGGACACTGAAGCTTTCTTT. Its protein is CASSPGDRDTEAFF.

This clone was seen more than once but under ten times. The chain links TRBV10-3 to TRBJ1-5; no clear D. The CDR3 is 14 amino acids. Trimming pared 3 bases from V and 0 bases from J, leaving 6 bases between. Per germline, CDR1 ENHRY and CDR2 SYGVKD. The CDR3 nucleotides read TGTGCCATCAGTGATCAGTATAGCAATCAGCCCCAGCATTTT. Translation gives CAISDQYSNQPQHF.

This clone was seen a single time. The gene calls are TRBV9 and TRBJ2-5; TRBD1 matches at 8 bases. J lost 3 bases, V lost 4 bases, and 8 bases had no gene match. Germline CDR1 and CDR2: SGDLS and YYNGEE. The length of the CDR3 is 15 residues. DNA of the CDR3: TGTGCCAGCAGCCTAAAGACAGGGGAGAAAGAGACCCAGTACTTC. Translating it yields CASSLKTGEKETQYF.

This chain connects TRBV16 to TRBJ1-2, with D possibly matching TRBD1 (6 bases). From germline, CDR1 is KGHSY and CDR2 FQNENV. Trimming cost V 0 bases and J 3 bases, with 8 bases left between them. This CDR3 contains 14 residues. CDR3 in amino acids: CASSQSQGHYGYTF. The CDR3 region has the DNA TGTGCCAGCAGCCAATCCCAGGGGCACTATGGCTACACCTTC.

As to this clone: This sample also contains other DNA sequences that code for the same CDR3. The chain has TRBV6-5 and TRBJ1-5; no definite D call. Germline lookup yields CDR1 MNHEY and CDR2 SVGAGI. Between the trimmed V and J ends, which lost 0 bases and 2 bases, there was a span of 5 bases. This CDR3 spans 14 amino acids. The CDR3 bases are TGTGCCAGCAGTTACTCGTTAGGCAATCAGCCCCAGCATTTT. Translation gives CASSYSLGNQPQHF.

This clone was recorded once. This chain uses TRBV7-3 with TRBJ2-1; 8 nucleotides match TRBD2. The CDR3 spans 17 residues. V trimming: 5 bases; J trimming: 2 bases; junction bases outside the gene matches: 11. Germline CDR1 and CDR2: SGHTA and FQGTGA. This chain's CDR3 is CASSPRGSGGTYNEQFF. In DNA form, the CDR3 reads TGTGCCAGCAGCCCACGGGGGAGCGGGGGTACCTACAATGAGCAGTTCTTC. Full variable domain (outside the CDR3, taken from reference TRBV7-3 and TRBJ2-1): GAGVSQTPSNKVTEKGKYVELRCDPISGHTALYWYRQSLGQGPEFLIYFQGTGAADDSGLPNDRFFAVRPEGSVSTLKIQRTERGDSAVYLCASSPRGSGGTYNEQFFGPGTRLTVL.

The J gene is TRBJ2-4, the V gene TRBV5-4; D may be TRBD2 (5 bases). The CDR3 extends over 15 amino acids. Trimming cost V 4 bases and J 0 bases, with 11 bases left between them. The V gene's germline CDR1 is SGHNT and CDR2 YYREEE (reference sequence). The CDR3 DNA reads TGTGCCAGCAGCGGCCGGGAATTAGCCAAAAACATTCAGTACTTC. Encoded protein: CASSGRELAKNIQYF.

The genes are TRBV25-1 and TRBJ2-2, with TRBD2 as a possible D gene (5 bases). CDR3 length: 15 amino acids. Trimming shortened V by 5 bases and J by 2 bases, and 12 bases separated the two germline ends. Germline values: CDR1 MGHDK, CDR2 SYGVNS. CDR3 coding DNA: TGTGCCAGCAGTCTACCAGGACTTAACACCGGGGAGCTGTTTTTT. Translation gives CASSLPGLNTGELFF.

The chain couples TRBV28 to TRBJ1-5; maybe TRBD1 (6 bases). CDR3 length: 15 residues. Germline V CDR1 and CDR2: MDHEN, SYDVKM. V was cut by 5 bases and J by 4 bases, with 15 bases left in between. The CDR3 sequence: CASSPRTDYNQPQHF. The CDR3 DNA follows: TGTGCCAGCAGTCCCCGGACAGACTATAATCAGCCCCAGCATTTT.

The chain recombines TRBV12-5 with TRBJ1-6; tentative D call: TRBD1 (5 bases). Between the trimmed V and J ends, which lost 5 bases and 3 bases, there was a span of 14 bases. In germline, CDR1 is LGHNT, CDR2 FRNRAP. This CDR3 spans 16 amino acids. The DNA of the CDR3 is TGTGCTAGTGGTAACCCCGGAGGGGACTATAATTCACCCCTCCACTTT. Translating gives CASGNPGGDYNSPLHF.

The sample holds a few counts of this clone. The chain couples TRBV5-4 to TRBJ1-3, with D maybe TRBD1 (6 bases). Per the germline V gene, CDR1 is SGHNT and CDR2 is YYREEE (reference sequence). The CDR3 length is 13 residues. The V end was cut by 4 bases, the J end by 6 bases, with 11 bases between. CDR3 nucleotide sequence: TGTGCCAGCAGCCGCAACAGGGAAAACACCATATATTTT. Protein product: CASSRNRENTIYF.

V and J are TRBV4-3 and TRBJ1-1; no definite D call. Trimming removed 2 bases at V and 1 base at J, with 11 bases between. Germline values: CDR1 LGHNA, CDR2 YSLEER. This CDR3 region has 15 residues. For the CDR3, the DNA is TGCGCCAGCAGCCAATCGGTAAGCCAGAACACTGAAGCTTTCTTT. It translates to CASSQSVSQNTEAFF.